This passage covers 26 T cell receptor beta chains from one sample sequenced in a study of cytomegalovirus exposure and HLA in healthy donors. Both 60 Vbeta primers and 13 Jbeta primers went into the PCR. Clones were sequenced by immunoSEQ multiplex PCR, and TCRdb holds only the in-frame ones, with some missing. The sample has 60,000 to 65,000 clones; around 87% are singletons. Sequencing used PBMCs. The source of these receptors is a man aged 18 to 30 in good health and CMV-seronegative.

CDR3 in amino acids: CAWSQARGNSPLHF. The CDR3 DNA is TGTGCCTGGAGTCAGGCCAGGGGTAATTCACCCCTCCACTTT. The chain carries TRBV30 and TRBJ1-6; D is possibly TRBD1 (6 bases). The CDR3 extends over 14 amino acids. V lost 2 bases and J lost 6, with 11 bases in between. CDR1 GTSNPN and CDR2 SVGIG come from the germline V gene (reference sequence). The entire variable domain, with the rest obtained from reference TRBV30 and TRBJ1-6, is as follows: SQTIHQWPATLVQPVGSPLSLECTVEGTSNPNLYWYRQAAGRGLQLLFYSVGIGQISSEVPQNLSASRPQDRQFILSSKKLLLSDSGFYLCAWSQARGNSPLHFGNGTRLTVT.

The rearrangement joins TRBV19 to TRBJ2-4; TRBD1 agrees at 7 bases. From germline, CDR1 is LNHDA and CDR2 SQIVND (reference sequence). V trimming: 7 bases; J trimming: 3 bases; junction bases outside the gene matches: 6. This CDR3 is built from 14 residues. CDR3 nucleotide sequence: TGTGCCAGTATGAGGGGGCAAGGCAAAAACATTCAGTACTTC. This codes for CASMRGQGKNIQYF.

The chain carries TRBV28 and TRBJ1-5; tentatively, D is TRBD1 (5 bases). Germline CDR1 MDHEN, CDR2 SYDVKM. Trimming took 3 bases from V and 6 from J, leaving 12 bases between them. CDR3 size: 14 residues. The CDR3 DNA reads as TGTGCCAGCAGTTTCGGGCCGCAGGGTCAGCCCCAGCATTTT. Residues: CASSFGPQGQPQHF.

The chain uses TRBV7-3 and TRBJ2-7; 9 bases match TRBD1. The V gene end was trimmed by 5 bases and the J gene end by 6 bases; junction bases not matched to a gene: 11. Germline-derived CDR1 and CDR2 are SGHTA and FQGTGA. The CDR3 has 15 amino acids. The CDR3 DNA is TGTGCCAGCAGCCGACAAGGGGGACAGGGCGGCGAGCAGTACTTC. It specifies CASSRQGGQGGEQYF.

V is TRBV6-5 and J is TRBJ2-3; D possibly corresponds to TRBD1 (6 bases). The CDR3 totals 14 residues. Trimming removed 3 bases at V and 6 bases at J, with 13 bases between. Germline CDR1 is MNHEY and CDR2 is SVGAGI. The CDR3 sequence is CASSYSVRGDTQYF. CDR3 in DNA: TGTGCCAGCAGTTATTCAGTGAGGGGGGATACGCAGTATTTT.

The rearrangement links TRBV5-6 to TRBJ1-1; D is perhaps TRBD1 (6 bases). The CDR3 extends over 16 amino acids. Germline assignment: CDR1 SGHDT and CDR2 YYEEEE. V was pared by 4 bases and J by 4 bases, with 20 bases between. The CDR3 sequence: CASSPLGGGGGTEAFF. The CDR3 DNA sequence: TGTGCCAGCAGCCCCCTGGGGGGGGGAGGGGGCACTGAAGCTTTCTTT.

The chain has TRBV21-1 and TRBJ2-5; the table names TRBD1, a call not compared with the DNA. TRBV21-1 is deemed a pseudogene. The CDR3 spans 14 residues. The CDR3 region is CASSRMGRQETQYF. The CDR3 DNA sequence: TGTGCCAGCAGCAGAATGGGCAGGCAAGAGACCCAGTACTTC.

The CDR3 bases are TGTGCCAGCAGCTTACTAGGGGCCCCCTACGAGCAGTACTTC. It codes for CASSLLGAPYEQYF. The V and J genes are TRBV7-3 and TRBJ2-7, with a possible D match to TRBD1 (5 bases). This CDR3 region has 14 residues. Trimming removed 2 bases at V and 2 bases at J, with 10 bases between. Looked up from germline, CDR1 is SGHTA and CDR2 is FQGTGA.

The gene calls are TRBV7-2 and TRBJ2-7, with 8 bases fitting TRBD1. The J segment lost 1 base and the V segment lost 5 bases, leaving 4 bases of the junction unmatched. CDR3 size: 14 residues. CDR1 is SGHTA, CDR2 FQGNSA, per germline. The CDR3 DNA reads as TGTGCCAGCAGCATTACAGGGGGATCCTACGAGCAGTACTTC. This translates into CASSITGGSYEQYF.

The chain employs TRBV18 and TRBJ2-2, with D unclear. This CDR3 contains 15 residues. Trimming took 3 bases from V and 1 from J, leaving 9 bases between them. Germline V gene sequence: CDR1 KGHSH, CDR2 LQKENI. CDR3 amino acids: CASSPLAGNTGELFF. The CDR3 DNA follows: TGTGCCAGCTCACCCCTGGCTGGGAACACCGGGGAGCTGTTTTTT. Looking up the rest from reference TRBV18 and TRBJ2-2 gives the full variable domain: NAGVMQNPRHLVRRRGQEARLRCSPMKGHSHVYWYRQLPEEGLKFMVYLQKENIIDESGMPKERFSAEFPKEGPSILRIQQVVRGDSAAYFCASSPLAGNTGELFFGEGSRLTVL.

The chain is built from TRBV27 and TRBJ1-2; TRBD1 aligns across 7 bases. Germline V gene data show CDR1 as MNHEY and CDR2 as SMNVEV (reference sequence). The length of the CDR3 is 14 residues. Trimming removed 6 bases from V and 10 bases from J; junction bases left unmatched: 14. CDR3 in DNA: TGTGCCAGCAGCGGGACCGGGACAGTAAACTTCTACACCTTC. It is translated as CASSGTGTVNFYTF.

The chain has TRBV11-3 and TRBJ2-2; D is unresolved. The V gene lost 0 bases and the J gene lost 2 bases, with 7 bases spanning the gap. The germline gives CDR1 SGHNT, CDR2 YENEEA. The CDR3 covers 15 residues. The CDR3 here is CASSLDSINTGELFF. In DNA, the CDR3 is TGTGCCAGCAGCTTAGACAGTATCAACACCGGGGAGCTGTTTTTT.

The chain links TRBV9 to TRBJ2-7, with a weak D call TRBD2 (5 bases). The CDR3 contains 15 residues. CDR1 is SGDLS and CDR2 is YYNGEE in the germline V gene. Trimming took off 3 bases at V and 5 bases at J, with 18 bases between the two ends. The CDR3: CASSARVGYGNEQYF. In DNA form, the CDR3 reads TGTGCCAGCAGCGCCCGGGTGGGGTACGGGAACGAGCAGTACTTC.

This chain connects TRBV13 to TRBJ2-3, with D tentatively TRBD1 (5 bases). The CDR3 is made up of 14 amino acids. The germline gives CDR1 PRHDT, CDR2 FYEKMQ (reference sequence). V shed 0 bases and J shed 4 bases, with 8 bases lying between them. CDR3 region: CASSLGGRADTQYF. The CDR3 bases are TGTGCCAGCAGCTTAGGCGGCAGGGCAGATACGCAGTATTTT.

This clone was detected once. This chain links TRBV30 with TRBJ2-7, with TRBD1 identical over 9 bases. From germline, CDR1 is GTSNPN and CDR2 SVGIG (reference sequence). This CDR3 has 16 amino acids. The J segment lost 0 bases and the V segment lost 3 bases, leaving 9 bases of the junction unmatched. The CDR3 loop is CAWRSQDRGNSYEQYF. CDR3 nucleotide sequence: TGTGCCTGGAGATCTCAGGACAGGGGAAACTCCTACGAGCAGTACTTC.

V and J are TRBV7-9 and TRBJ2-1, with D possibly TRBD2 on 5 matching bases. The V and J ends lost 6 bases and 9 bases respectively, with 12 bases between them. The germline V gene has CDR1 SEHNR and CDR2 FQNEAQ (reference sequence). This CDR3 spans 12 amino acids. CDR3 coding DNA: TGTGCCAGCAGGGGAGATGACACTGAGCAGTTCTTC. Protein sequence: CASRGDDTEQFF.

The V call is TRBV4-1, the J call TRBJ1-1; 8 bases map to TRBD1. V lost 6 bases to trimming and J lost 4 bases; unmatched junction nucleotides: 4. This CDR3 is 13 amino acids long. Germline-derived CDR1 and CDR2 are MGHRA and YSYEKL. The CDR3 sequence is CASRQTGATEAFF. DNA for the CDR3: TGCGCCAGCAGGCAGACAGGGGCCACTGAAGCTTTCTTT.

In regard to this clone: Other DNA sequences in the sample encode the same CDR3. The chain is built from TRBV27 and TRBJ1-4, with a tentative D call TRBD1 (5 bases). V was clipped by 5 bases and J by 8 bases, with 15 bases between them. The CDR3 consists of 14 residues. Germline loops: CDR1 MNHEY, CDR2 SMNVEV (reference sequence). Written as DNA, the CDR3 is TGTGCCAGCAGTCTGAGACAGTCAAGCGAAAAACTGTTTTTT. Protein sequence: CASSLRQSSEKLFF.

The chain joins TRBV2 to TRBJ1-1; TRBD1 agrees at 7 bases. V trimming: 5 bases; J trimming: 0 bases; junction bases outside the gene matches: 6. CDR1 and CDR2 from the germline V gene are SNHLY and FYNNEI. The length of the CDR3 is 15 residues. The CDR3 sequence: CASSRATGVNTEAFF. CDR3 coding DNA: TGTGCCAGCAGTAGGGCAACAGGGGTGAACACTGAAGCTTTCTTT.

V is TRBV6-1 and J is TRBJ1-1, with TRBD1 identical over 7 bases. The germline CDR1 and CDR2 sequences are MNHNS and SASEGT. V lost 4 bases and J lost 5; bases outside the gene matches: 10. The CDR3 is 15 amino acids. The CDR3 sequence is CASSVPWTGGTEAFF. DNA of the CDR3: TGTGCCAGCAGTGTACCATGGACAGGAGGTACTGAAGCTTTCTTT.

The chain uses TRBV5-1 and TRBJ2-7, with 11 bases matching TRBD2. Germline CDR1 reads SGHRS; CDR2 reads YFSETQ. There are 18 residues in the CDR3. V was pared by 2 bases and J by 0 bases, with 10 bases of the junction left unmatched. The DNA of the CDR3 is TGCGCCAGCAGCTTCCGGGATAGCGGGGGGGCAAACTCCTACGAGCAGTACTTC. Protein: CASSFRDSGGANSYEQYF.

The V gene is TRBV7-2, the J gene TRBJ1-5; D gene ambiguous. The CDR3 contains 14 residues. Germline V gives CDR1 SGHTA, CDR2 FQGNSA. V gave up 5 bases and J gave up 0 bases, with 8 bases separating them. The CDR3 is CASSGSNSNQPQHF. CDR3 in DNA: TGTGCCAGCAGCGGCAGTAATAGCAATCAGCCCCAGCATTTT.

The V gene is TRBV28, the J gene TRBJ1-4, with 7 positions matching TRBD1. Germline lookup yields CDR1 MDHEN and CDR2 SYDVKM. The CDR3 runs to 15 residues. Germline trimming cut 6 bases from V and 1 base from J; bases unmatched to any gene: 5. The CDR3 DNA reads TGTGCCAGCAGCTCGAACAGGGGAACTAATGAAAAACTGTTTTTT. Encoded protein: CASSSNRGTNEKLFF.

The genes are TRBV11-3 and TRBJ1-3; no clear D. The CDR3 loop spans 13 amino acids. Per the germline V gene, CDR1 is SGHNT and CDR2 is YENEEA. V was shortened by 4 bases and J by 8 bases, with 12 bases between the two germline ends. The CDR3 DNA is TGTGCCAGCAGCTCGGGCCTCGGGGACACCATATATTTT. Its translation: CASSSGLGDTIYF. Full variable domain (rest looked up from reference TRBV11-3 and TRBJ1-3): EAGVVQSPRYKIIEKKQPVAFWCNPISGHNTLYWYLQNLGQGPELLIRYENEEAVDDSQLPKDRFSAERLKGVDSTLKIQPAELGDSAVYLCASSSGLGDTIYFGEGSWLTVV.

CDR3 sequence: CASSVGQGRNIQYF. CDR3 bases: TGTGCCAGCAGCGTGGGACAGGGGAGAAACATTCAGTACTTC. This chain connects TRBV9 to TRBJ2-4; TRBD1 matches 10 bases. CDR3 length: 14 amino acids. CDR1 SGDLS and CDR2 YYNGEE come from the germline V gene. V lost 2 bases and J lost 6; bases outside the gene matches: 2.

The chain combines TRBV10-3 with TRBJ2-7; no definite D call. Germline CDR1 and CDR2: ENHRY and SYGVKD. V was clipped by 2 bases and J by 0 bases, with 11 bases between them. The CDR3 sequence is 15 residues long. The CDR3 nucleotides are TGTGCCATCAGTGAGGGGCAGGCCCTCTCCTACGAGCAGTACTTC. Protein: CAISEGQALSYEQYF.